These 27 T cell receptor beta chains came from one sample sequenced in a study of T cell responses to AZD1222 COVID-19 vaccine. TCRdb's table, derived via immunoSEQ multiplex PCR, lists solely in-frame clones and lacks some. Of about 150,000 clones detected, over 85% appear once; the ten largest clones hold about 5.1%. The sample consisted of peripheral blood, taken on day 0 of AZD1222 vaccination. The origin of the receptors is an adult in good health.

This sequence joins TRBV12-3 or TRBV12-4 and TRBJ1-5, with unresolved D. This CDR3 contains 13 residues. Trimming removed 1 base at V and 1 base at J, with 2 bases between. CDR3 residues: CASSLESNQPQHF. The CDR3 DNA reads TGTGCCAGCAGTTTAGAGAGCAATCAGCCCCAGCATTTT.

Written as DNA, the CDR3 is TGTGCCAGCAGTTTATGGACTAGCGGGGGCCCCTACGAGCAGTACTTC. Its translation: CASSLWTSGGPYEQYF. The chain joins TRBV27 to TRBJ2-7; 13 nucleotides align to TRBD2. CDR3 size: 16 residues. CDR1 is MNHEY, CDR2 SMNVEV, per germline (reference sequence). V was pared by 1 base and J by 2 bases, with 2 bases of the junction left unmatched.

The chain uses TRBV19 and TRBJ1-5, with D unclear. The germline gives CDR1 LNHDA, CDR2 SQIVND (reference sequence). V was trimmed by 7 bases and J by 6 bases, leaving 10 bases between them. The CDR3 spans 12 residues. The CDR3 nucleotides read TGTGCCAGTAATTCGGGAGGTCAGCCCCAGCATTTT. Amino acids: CASNSGGQPQHF.

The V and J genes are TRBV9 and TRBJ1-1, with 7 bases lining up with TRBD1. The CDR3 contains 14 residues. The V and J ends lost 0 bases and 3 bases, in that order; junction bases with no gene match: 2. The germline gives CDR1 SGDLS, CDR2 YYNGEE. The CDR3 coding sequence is TGTGCCAGCAGCGTAGGGGACAGCTACACTGAAGCTTTCTTT. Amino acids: CASSVGDSYTEAFF. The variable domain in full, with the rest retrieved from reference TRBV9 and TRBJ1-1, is DSGVTQTPKHLITATGQRVTLRCSPRSGDLSVYWYQQSLDQGLQFLIQYYNGEERAKGNILERFSAQQFPDLHSELNLSSLELGDSALYFCASSVGDSYTEAFFGQGTRLTVV.

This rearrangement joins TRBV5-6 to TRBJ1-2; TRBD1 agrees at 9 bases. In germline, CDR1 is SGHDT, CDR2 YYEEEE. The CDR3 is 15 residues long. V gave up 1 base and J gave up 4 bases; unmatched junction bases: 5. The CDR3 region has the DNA TGTGCCAGCAGCTTGCTACAGGGGGCCAGCTATGGCTACACCTTC. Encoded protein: CASSLLQGASYGYTF.

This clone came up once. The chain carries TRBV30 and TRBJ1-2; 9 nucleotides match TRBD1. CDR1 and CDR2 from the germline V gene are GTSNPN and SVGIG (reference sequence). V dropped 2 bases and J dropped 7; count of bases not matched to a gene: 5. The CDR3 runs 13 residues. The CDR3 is CAWSPHRGRGYTF. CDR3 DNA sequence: TGTGCCTGGAGTCCCCACAGGGGGCGTGGCTACACCTTC.

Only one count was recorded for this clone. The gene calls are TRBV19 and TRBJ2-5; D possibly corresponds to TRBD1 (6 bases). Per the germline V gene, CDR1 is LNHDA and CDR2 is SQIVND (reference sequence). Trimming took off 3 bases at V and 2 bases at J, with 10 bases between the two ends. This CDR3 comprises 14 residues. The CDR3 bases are TGTGCCAGTAGTATTTTAGGGGGTCAAGAGACCCAGTACTTC. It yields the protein CASSILGGQETQYF.

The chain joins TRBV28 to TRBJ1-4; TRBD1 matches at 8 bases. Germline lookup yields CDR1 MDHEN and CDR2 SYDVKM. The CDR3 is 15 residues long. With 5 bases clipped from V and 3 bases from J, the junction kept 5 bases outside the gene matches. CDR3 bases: TGTGCCAGCAGTGATAGGGACAGGCCTAATGAAAAACTGTTTTTT. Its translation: CASSDRDRPNEKLFF. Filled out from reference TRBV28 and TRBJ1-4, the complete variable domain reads DVKVTQSSRYLVKRTGEKVFLECVQDMDHENMFWYRQDPGLGLRLIYFSYDVKMKEKGDIPEGYSVSREKKERFSLILESASTNQTSMYLCASSDRDRPNEKLFFGSGTQLSVL.

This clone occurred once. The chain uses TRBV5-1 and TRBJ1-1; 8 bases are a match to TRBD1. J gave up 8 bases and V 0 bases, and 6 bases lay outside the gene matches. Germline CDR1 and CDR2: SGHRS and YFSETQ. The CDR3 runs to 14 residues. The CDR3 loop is CASSLGDRRVEAFF. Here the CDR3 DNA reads TGCGCCAGCAGCTTGGGGGACAGGAGGGTAGAAGCTTTCTTT.

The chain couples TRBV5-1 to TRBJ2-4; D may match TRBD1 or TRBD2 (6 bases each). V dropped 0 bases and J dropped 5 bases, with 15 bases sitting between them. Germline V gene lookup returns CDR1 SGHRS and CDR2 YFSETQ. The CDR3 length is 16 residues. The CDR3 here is CASSLGGTEGENIQYF. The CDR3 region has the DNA TGCGCCAGCAGCTTGGGAGGGACGGAGGGGGAAAACATTCAGTACTTC.

Here the CDR3 DNA reads TGTGCCAGCAGCTCCAACCCGGGACTAGCGGCCTTTTTTGAGACCCAGTACTTC. Residues: CASSSNPGLAAFFETQYF. The chain uses TRBV5-4 and TRBJ2-5, with 11 positions matching TRBD2. Germline trimming cut 3 bases from V and 5 bases from J; bases unmatched to any gene: 15. Germline CDR1 is SGHNT and CDR2 is YYREEE (reference sequence). This CDR3 region has 18 residues.

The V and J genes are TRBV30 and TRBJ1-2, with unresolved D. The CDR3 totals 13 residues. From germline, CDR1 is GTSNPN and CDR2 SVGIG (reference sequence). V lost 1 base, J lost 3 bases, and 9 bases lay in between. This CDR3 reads CAWSAGLDYGYTF. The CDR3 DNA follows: TGTGCCTGGAGTGCTGGCTTGGACTATGGCTACACCTTC.

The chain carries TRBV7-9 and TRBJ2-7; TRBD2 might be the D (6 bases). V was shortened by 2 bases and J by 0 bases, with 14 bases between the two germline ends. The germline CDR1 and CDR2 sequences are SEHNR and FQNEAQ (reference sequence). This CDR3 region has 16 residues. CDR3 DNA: TGTGCCAGCAGCTTAACCTCTAGCGACGCCTCCTACGAGCAGTACTTC. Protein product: CASSLTSSDASYEQYF.

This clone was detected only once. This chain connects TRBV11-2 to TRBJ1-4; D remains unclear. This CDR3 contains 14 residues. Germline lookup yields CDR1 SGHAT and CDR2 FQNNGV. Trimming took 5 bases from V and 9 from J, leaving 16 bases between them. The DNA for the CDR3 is TGTGCCAGCAGCATGGACGGCTTAAGAAAAAAACTGTTTTTT. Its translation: CASSMDGLRKKLFF.

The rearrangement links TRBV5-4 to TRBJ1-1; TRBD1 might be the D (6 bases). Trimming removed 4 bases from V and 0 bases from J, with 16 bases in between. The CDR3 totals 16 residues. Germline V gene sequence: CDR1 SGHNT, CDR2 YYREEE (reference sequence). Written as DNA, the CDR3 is TGTGCCAGCAGCACTGACAGGTACGACATGAACACTGAAGCTTTCTTT. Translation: CASSTDRYDMNTEAFF.

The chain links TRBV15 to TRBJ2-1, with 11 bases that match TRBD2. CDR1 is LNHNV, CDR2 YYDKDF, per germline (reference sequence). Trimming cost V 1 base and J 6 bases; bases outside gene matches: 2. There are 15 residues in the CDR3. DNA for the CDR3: TGTGCCACCAGCAGAGTGCTAGCGGGAGGCAATGAGCAGTTCTTC. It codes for CATSRVLAGGNEQFF.

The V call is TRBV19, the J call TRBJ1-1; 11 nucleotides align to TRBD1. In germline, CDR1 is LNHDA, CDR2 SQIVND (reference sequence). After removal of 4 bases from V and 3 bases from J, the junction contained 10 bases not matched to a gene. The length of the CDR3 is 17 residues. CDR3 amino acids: CASSSGQGAPSYTEAFF. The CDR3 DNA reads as TGTGCCAGTAGTAGCGGACAGGGGGCGCCTAGCTACACTGAAGCTTTCTTT.

CDR3 DNA: TGTGCCAGCAGCCTCTCGGGACTAGAGGGGACCCAGTACTTC. Amino acids: CASSLSGLEGTQYF. The genes are TRBV6-5 and TRBJ2-5; the match to TRBD2 covers 8 bases. The CDR3 is 14 residues long. Per germline, CDR1 MNHEY and CDR2 SVGAGI. With V trimmed by 6 bases and J by 7 bases, 10 bases remained unmatched.

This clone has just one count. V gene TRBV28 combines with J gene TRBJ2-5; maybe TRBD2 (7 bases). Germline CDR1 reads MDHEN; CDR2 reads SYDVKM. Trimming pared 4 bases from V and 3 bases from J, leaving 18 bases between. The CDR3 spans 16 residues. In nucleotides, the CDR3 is TGTGCCAGCAGTTCCCAGGGGCTAGCGGTGGAAGAGACCCAGTACTTC. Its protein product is CASSSQGLAVEETQYF. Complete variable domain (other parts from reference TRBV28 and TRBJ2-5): DVKVTQSSRYLVKRTGEKVFLECVQDMDHENMFWYRQDPGLGLRLIYFSYDVKMKEKGDIPEGYSVSREKKERFSLILESASTNQTSMYLCASSSQGLAVEETQYFGPGTRLLVL.

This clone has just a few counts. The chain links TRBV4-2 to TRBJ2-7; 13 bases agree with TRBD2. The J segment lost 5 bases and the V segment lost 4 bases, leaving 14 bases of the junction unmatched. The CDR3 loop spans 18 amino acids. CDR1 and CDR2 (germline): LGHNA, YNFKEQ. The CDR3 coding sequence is TGTGCCAGCAGCCCGAGACTCAGGGGGACTAGCGGGACCCACGAGCAGTACTTC. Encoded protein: CASSPRLRGTSGTHEQYF.

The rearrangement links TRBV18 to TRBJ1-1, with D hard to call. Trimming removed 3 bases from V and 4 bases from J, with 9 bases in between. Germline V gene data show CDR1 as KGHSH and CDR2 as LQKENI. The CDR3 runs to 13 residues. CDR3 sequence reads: CASSPGLGTEAFF. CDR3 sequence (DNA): TGTGCCAGCTCACCGGGGTTGGGCACTGAAGCTTTCTTT.

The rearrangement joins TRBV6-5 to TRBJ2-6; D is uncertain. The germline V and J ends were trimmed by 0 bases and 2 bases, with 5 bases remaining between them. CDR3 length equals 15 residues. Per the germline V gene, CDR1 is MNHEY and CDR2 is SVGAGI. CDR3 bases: TGTGCCAGCAGTTACTCCGGCCCTGGGGCCAACGTCCTGACTTTC. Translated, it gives CASSYSGPGANVLTF.

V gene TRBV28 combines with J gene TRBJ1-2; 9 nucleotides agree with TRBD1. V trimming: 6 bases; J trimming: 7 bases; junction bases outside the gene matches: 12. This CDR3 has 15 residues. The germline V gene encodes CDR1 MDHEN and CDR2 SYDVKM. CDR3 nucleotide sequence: TGTGCCAGCAGCAATCCCATCAGACAGGGGGGTGGCTACACCTTC. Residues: CASSNPIRQGGGYTF.

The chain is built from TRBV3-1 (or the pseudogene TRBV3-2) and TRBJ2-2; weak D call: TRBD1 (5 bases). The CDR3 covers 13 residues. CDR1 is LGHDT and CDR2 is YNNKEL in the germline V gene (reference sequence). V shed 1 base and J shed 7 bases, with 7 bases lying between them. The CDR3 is CASSQGTIGELFF. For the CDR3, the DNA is TGTGCCAGCAGCCAAGGGACAATCGGGGAGCTGTTTTTT.

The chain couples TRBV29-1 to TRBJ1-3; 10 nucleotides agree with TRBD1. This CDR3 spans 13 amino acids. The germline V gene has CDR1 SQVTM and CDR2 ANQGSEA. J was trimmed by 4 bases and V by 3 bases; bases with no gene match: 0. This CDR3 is CSVEDRGGNTIYF. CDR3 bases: TGCAGCGTTGAGGACAGGGGGGGAAACACCATATATTTT.

CDR3 in DNA: TGTGCCAGCAGCGTAGGGGGTAGAGTTGAGACCCAGTACTTC. Protein product: CASSVGGRVETQYF. The rearrangement links TRBV9 to TRBJ2-5, with unresolved D. The CDR3 covers 14 residues. Germline CDR1 reads SGDLS; CDR2 reads YYNGEE. Trimming left V 0 bases short and J 5 bases short, with 11 bases between.

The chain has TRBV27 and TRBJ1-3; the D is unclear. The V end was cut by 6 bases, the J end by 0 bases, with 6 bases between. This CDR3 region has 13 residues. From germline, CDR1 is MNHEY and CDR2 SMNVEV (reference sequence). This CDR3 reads CASREFSGNTIYF. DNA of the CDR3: TGTGCCAGCAGGGAATTCTCTGGAAACACCATATATTTT.